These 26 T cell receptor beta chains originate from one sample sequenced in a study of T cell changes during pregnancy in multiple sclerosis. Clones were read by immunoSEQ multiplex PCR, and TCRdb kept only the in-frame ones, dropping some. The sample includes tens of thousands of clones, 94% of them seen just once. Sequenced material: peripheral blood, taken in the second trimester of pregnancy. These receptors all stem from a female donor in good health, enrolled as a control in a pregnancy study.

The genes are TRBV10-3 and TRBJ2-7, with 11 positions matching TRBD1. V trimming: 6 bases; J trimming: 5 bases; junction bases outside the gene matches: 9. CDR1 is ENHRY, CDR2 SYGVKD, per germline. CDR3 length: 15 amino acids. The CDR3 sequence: CAISTGTGGHDEQYF. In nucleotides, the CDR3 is TGTGCCATCAGCACCGGGACAGGGGGACACGACGAGCAGTACTTC.

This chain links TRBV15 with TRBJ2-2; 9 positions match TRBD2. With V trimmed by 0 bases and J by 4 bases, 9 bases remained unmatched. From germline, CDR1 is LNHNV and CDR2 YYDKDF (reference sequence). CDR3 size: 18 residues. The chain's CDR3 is CATSRDRGGRASTGELFF. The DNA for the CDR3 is TGTGCCACCAGCAGAGATCGGGGCGGGAGGGCCAGCACCGGGGAGCTGTTTTTT.

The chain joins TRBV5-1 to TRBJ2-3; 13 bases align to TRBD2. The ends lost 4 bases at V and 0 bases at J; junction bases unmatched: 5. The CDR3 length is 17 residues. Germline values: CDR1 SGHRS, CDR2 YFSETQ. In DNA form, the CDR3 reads TGCGCCAGCAGCCAGGGACTAGCGGGATTGAGCACAGATACGCAGTATTTT. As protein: CASSQGLAGLSTDTQYF.

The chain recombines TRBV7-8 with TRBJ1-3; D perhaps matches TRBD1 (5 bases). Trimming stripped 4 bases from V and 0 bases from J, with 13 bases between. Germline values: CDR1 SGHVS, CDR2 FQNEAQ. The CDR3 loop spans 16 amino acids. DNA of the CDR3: TGTGCCAGCAGCTCCCAGGGAAGCACCTCTGGAAACACCATATATTTT. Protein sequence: CASSSQGSTSGNTIYF.

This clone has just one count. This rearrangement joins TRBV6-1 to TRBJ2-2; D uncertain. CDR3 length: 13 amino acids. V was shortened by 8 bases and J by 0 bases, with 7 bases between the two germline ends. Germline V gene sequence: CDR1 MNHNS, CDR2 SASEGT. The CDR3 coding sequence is TGTGCCAGCTCCAACACGAACACCGGGGAGCTGTTTTTT. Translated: CASSNTNTGELFF.

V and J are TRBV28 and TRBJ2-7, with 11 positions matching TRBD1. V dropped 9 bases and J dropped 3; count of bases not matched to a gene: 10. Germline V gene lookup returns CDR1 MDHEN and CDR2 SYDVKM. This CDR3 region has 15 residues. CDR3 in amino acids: CASIPSGTGGYEQYF. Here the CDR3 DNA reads TGTGCCAGTATACCCAGCGGGACAGGGGGCTACGAGCAGTACTTC. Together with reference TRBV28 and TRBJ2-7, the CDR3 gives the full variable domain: DVKVTQSSRYLVKRTGEKVFLECVQDMDHENMFWYRQDPGLGLRLIYFSYDVKMKEKGDIPEGYSVSREKKERFSLILESASTNQTSMYLCASIPSGTGGYEQYFGPGTRLTVT.

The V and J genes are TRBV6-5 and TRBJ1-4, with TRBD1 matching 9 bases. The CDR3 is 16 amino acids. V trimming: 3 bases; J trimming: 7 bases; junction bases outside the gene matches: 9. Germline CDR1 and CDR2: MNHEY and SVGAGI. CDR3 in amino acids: CASSYETGTGPEKLFF. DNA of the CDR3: TGTGCCAGCAGTTATGAGACCGGGACAGGGCCTGAAAAACTGTTTTTT.

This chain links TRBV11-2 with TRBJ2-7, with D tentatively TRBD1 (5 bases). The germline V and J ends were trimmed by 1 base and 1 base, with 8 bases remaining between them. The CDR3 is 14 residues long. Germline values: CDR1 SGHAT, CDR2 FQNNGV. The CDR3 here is CASSLVRQSYEQYF. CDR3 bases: TGTGCCAGCAGCTTAGTGCGACAGTCCTACGAGCAGTACTTC.

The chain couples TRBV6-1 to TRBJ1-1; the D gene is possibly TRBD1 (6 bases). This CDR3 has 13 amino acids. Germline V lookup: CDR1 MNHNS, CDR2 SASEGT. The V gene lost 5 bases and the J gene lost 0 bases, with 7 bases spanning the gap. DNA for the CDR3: TGTGCCAGCAGTAGGACAGTGAACACTGAAGCTTTCTTT. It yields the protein CASSRTVNTEAFF.

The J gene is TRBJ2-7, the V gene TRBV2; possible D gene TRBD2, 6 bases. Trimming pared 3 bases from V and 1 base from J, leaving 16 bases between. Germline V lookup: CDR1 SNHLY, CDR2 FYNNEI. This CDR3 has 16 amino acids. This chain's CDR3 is CASSEFGMGLSYEQYF. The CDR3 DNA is TGTGCCAGCAGTGAGTTTGGGATGGGACTTTCCTACGAGCAGTACTTC.

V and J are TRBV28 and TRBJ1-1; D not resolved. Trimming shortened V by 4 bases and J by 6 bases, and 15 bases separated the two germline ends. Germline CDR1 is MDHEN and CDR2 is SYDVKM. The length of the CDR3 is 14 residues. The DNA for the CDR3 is TGTGCCAGCAGTTATTCCGGGATATGGCCTGAAGCTTTCTTT. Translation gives CASSYSGIWPEAFF. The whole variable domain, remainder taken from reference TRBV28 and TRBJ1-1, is DVKVTQSSRYLVKRTGEKVFLECVQDMDHENMFWYRQDPGLGLRLIYFSYDVKMKEKGDIPEGYSVSREKKERFSLILESASTNQTSMYLCASSYSGIWPEAFFGQGTRLTVV.

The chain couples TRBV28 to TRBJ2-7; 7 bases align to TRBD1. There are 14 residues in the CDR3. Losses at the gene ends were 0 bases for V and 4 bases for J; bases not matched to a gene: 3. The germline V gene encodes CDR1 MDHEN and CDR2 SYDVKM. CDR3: CASSLWTGFYEQYF. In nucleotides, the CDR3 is TGTGCCAGCAGTTTATGGACAGGGTTTTACGAGCAGTACTTC.

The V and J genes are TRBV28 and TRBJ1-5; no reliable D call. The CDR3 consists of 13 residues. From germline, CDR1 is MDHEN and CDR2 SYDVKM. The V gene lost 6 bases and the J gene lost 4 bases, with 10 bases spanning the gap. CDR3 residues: CASSPGINQPQHF. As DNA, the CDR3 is TGTGCCAGCAGCCCAGGAATAAATCAGCCCCAGCATTTT.

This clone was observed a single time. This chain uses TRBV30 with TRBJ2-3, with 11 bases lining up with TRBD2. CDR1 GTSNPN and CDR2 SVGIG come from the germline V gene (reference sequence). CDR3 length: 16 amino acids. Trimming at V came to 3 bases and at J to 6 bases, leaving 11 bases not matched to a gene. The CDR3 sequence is CAWRKGTSGPGDTQYF. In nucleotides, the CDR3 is TGTGCCTGGAGAAAAGGGACTAGCGGTCCGGGGGATACGCAGTATTTT.

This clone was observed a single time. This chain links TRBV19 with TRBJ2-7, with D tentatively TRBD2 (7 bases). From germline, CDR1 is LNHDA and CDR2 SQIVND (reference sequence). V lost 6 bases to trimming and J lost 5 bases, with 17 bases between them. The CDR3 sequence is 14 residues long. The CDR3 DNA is TGTGCCAGTAGCAGGCGGGGGCTAGTGGACGAGCAGTACTTC. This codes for CASSRRGLVDEQYF. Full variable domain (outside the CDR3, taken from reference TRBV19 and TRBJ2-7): DGGITQSPKYLFRKEGQNVTLSCEQNLNHDAMYWYRQDPGQGLRLIYYSQIVNDFQKGDIAEGYSVSREKKESFPLTVTSAQKNPTAFYLCASSRRGLVDEQYFGPGTRLTVT.

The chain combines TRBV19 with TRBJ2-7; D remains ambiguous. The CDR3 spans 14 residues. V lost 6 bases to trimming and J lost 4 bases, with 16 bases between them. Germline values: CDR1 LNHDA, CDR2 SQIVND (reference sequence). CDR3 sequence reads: CASSPTRSFYEQYF. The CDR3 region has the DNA TGTGCCAGTAGCCCAACCCGGAGCTTTTACGAGCAGTACTTC.

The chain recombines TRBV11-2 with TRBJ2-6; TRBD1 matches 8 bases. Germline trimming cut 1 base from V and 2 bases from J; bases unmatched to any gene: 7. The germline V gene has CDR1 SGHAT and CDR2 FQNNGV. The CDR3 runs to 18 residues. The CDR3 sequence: CASSLVQGAIAGANVLTF. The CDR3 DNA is TGTGCCAGCAGCTTAGTCCAGGGGGCTATCGCTGGGGCCAACGTCCTGACTTTC.

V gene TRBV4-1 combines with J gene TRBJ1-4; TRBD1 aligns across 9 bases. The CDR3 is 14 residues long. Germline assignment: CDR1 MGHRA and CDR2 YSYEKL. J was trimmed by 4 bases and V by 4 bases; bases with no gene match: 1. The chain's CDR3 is CASSRDRVNEKLFF. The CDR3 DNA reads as TGCGCCAGCAGCCGGGACAGGGTTAATGAAAAACTGTTTTTT.

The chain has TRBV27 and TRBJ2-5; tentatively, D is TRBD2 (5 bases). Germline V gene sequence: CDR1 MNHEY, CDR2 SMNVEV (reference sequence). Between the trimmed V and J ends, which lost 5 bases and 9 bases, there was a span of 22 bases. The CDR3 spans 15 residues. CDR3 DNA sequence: TGTGCCAGCAGTCCCGGCTTCCAACCGAAGGAGGCCCAGTACTTC. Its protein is CASSPGFQPKEAQYF.

CDR3 protein: CASSLGPEDQPQHF. The DNA of the CDR3 is TGCGCCAGCAGCTTGGGTCCAGAAGATCAGCCCCAGCATTTT. The chain links TRBV5-1 to TRBJ1-5; D gene unclear. The V end lost 0 bases, the J end lost 5 bases, and 9 bases lay between the germline ends. Germline-derived CDR1 and CDR2 are SGHRS and YFSETQ. The CDR3 loop spans 14 amino acids.

CDR3 protein: CASSLDGSYNEQFF. CDR3 DNA: TGCGCCAGCAGCTTGGACGGGAGTTACAATGAGCAGTTCTTC. The J gene is TRBJ2-1, the V gene TRBV5-1; D is perhaps TRBD2 (6 bases). In germline, CDR1 is SGHRS, CDR2 YFSETQ. The CDR3 consists of 14 residues. Trimming shortened V by 0 bases and J by 4 bases, and 8 bases separated the two germline ends.

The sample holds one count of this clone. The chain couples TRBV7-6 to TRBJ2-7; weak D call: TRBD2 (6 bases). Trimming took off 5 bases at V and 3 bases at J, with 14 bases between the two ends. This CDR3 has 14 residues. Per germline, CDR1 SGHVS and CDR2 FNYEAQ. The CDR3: CASSRGTGYYEQYF. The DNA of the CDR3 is TGTGCCAGCAGCCGGGGGACTGGGTACTACGAGCAGTACTTC.

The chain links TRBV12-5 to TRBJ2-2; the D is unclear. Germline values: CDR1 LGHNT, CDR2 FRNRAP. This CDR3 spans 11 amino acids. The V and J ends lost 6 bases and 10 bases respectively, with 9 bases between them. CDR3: CASGTLEELFF. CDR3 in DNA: TGTGCTAGTGGCACTCTCGAGGAGCTGTTTTTT.

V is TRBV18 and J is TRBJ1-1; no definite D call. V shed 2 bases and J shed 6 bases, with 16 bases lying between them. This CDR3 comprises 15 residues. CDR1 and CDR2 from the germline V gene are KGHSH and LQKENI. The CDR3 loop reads CASSPTDRAVPEAFF. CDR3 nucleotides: TGTGCCAGCTCACCAACAGATCGCGCAGTCCCTGAAGCTTTCTTT.

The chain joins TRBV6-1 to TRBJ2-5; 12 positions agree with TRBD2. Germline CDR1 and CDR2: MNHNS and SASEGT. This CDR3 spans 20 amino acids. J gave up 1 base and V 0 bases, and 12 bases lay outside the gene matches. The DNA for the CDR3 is TGTGCCAGCAGTGAAGCCACTAAAAGCCTAGCGGGAGGGTTCCAAGAGACCCAGTACTTC. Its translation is CASSEATKSLAGGFQETQYF.

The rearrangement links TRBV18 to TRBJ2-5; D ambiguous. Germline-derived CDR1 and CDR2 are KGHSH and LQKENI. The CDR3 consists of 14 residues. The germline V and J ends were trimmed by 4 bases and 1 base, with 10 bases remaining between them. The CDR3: CASSLTESQETQYF. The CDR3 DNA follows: TGTGCCAGCTCACTTACAGAGAGCCAAGAGACCCAGTACTTC.